Shown below are 5 T cell receptor beta chains from a single sample sequenced in a study of read filtering for tumor transcriptome and immune sequencing. From 300 to 450 ng of RNA, a library with molecular barcoded alpha/delta and beta/gamma adaptors was made. TCRdb processed the reads anew with MiXCR; each CDR3 protein has one entry. The table has about 28,000 distinct CDR3 sequences, 13% to 15% seen once. Sequencing input: a population of CD138-negative cells sorted from bone marrow. Receptors were obtained from a donor aged 40 or older with multiple myeloma.

This clonotype appeared many times. This chain uses TRBV7-9 with TRBJ2-1; TRBD2 matches at 9 bases. After removal of 3 bases from V and 8 bases from J, the junction contained 5 bases not matched to a gene. Per the germline V gene, CDR1 is SEHNR and CDR2 is FQNEAQ (reference sequence). This CDR3 has 14 residues. DNA for the CDR3: TGTGCCAGCAGCTTGGGGACTAGCTTTTATGAGCAGTTCTTC. This gives the protein CASSLGTSFYEQFF.

This clonotype appeared many times. The V call is TRBV19, the J call TRBJ1-5, with D possibly matching TRBD1 (5 bases). V was pared by 7 bases and J by 9 bases, with 19 bases between. CDR3 size: 14 residues. From germline, CDR1 is LNHDA and CDR2 SQIVND (reference sequence). CDR3 in amino acids: CASTLGTNQGPQHF. The CDR3 DNA is TGTGCCAGTACTCTAGGGACCAATCAAGGGCCCCAGCATTTT.

The gene calls are TRBV7-9 and TRBJ1-1, with D uncertain. Germline V CDR1 and CDR2: SEHNR, FQNEAQ (reference sequence). The CDR3 sequence is 13 residues long. Trimming took 4 bases from V and 3 from J, leaving 9 bases between them. In nucleotides, the CDR3 is TGTGCCAGCAGCTCGGATTTGGACACTGAAGCTTTCTTT. This codes for CASSSDLDTEAFF.

In its sample, this clonotype was seen many times. The gene calls are TRBV18 and TRBJ2-7; 8 nucleotides match TRBD1. The length of the CDR3 is 14 residues. V was clipped by 3 bases and J by 5 bases; unmatched bases: 6. CDR1 and CDR2 (germline): KGHSH, LQKENI. CDR3 nucleotides: TGTGCCAGCTCACCTCAGGACAGGGCCCACGAGCAGTACTTC. This codes for CASSPQDRAHEQYF. Looking up the rest from reference TRBV18 and TRBJ2-7 gives the full variable domain: NAGVMQNPRHLVRRRGQEARLRCSPMKGHSHVYWYRQLPEEGLKFMVYLQKENIIDESGMPKERFSAEFPKEGPSILRIQQVVRGDSAAYFCASSPQDRAHEQYFGPGTRLTVT.

In its sample, this clonotype was seen many times. The J gene is TRBJ1-6, the V gene TRBV4-2; 7 bases align to TRBD1. J lost 7 bases, V lost 0 bases, and 6 bases had no gene match. The CDR3 has 16 residues. Per the germline V gene, CDR1 is LGHNA and CDR2 is YNFKEQ. The chain's CDR3 is CASSQERVGQNSPLHF. CDR3 nucleotides: TGTGCCAGCAGCCAAGAGAGGGTGGGACAGAATTCACCCCTCCACTTT.